This TCR beta chain was identified in a study of control samples from healthy donors and cancer patients. Trimming shortened V by 6 bases and J by 4 bases, and 10 bases separated the two germline ends. The CDR3 loop spans 12 amino acids. Germline V CDR1 and CDR2: MNHEY, SVGAGI. Here immunoSEQ multiplex PCR was the method, and the copy in TCRdb shows in-frame clones only, minus some. The repertoire holds fewer than 60,000 clones, with roughly 94% as singletons. Material for sequencing was blood. The rearrangement uses TRBV6-5 and TRBJ2-7, with unresolved D. The receptor comes from a young man in good health. This CDR3 reads CASRTALYEQYF. The CDR3 coding sequence is TGTGCCAGCAGAACGGCCCTTTACGAGCAGTACTTC.